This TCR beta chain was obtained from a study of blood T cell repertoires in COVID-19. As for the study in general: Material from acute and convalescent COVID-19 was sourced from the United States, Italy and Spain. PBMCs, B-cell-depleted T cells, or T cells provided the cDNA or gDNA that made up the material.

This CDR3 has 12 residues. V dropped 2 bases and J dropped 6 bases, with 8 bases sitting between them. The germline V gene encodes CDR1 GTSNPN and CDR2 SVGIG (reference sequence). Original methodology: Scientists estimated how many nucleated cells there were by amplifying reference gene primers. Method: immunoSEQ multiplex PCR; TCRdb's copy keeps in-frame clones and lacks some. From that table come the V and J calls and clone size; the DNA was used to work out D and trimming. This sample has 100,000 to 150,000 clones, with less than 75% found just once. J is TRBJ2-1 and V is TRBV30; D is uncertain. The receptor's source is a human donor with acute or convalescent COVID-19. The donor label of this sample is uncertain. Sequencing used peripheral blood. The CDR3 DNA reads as TGTGCCTGGAGTATGGCAGGCAATGAGCAGTTCTTC. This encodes CAWSMAGNEQFF.